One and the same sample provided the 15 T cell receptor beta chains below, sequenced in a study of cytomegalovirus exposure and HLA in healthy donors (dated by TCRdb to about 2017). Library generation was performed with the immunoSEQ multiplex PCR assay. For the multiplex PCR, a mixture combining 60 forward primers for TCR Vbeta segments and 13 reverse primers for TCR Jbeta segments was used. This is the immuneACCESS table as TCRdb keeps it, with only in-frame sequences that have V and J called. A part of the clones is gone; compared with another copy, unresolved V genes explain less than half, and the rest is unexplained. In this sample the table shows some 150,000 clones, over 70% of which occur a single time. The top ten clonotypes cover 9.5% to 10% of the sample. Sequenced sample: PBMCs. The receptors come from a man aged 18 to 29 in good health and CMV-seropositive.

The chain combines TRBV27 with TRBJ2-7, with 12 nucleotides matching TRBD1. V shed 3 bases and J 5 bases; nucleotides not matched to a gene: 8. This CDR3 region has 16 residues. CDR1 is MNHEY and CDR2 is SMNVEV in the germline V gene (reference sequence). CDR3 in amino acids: CASSLVSGTGGHEQYF. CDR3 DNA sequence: TGTGCCAGCAGTTTGGTTTCCGGGACAGGGGGCCACGAGCAGTACTTC.

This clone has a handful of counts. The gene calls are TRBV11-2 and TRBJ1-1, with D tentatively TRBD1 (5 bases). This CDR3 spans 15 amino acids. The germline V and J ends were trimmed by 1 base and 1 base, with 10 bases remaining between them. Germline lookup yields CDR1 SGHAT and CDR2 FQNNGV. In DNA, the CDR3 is TGTGCCAGCAGCTTAGCTTTGGGGCGGAACACTGAAGCTTTCTTT. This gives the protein CASSLALGRNTEAFF.

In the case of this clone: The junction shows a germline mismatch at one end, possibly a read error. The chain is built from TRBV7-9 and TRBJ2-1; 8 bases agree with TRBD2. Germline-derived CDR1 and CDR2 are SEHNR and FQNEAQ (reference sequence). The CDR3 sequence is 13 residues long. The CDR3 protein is CASSSIRGTSTVF. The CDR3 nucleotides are TGTGCCAGCAGCTCGATCCGGGGGACTAGTACGGTCTTC.

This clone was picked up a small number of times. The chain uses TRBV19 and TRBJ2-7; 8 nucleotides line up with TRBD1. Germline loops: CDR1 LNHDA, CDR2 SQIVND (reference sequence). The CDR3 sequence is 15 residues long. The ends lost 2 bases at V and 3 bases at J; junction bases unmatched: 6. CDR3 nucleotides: TGTGCCAGTAGTATAAGACAGGGGATCTTCTACGAGCAGTACTTC. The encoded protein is CASSIRQGIFYEQYF.

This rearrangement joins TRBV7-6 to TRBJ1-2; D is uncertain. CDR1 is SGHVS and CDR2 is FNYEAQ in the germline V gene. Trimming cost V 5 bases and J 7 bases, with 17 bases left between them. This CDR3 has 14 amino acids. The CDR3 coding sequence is TGTGCCAGCAGCCCTGAGTGGGAGAGTGGTGGCTACACCTTC. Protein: CASSPEWESGGYTF.

The CDR3 bases are TGTGCCAGCAGCCCGGGGGTCAGCGGGAGAAGCTCCTACGAGCAGTACTTC. The encoded protein is CASSPGVSGRSSYEQYF. V usage is TRBV5-4 and J usage is TRBJ2-7; 8 bases match TRBD2. The V gene end was trimmed by 4 bases and the J gene end by 0 bases; junction bases not matched to a gene: 12. Germline V gene lookup returns CDR1 SGHNT and CDR2 YYREEE (reference sequence). The CDR3 totals 17 residues.

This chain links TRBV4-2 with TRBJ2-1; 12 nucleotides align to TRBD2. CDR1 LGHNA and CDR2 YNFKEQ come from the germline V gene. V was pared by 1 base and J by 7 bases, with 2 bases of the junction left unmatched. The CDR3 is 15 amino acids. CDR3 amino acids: CASSQGLAGGNEQFF. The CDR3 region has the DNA TGTGCCAGCAGCCAAGGGCTAGCGGGGGGGAATGAGCAGTTCTTC.

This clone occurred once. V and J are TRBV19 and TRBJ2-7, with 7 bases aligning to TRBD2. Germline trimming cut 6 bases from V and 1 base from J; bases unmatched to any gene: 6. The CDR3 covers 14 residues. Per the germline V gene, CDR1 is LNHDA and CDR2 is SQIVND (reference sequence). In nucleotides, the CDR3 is TGTGCCAGTAGACTAAGCGGGACGTCCTACGAGCAGTACTTC. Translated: CASRLSGTSYEQYF.

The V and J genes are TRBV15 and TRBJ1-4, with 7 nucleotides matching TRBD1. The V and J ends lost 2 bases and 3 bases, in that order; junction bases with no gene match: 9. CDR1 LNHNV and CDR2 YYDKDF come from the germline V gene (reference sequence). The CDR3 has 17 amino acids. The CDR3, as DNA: TGTGCCACCAGCAGAAGCTTGACAGGGAAACCTAATGAAAAACTGTTTTTT. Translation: CATSRSLTGKPNEKLFF.

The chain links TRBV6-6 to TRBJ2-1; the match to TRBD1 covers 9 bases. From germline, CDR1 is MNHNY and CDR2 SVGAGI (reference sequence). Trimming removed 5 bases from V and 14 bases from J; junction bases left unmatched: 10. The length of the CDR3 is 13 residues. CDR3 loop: CASSGRTGTGKFF. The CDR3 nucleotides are TGTGCCAGCAGTGGGCGCACCGGGACAGGGAAGTTCTTC.

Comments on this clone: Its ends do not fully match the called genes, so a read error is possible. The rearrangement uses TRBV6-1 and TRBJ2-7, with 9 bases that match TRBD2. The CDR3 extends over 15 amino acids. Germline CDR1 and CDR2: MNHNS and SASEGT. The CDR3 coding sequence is TGTGCCAGCAGTGAATCGGGACTAGCTTTCTACGCGCAGTACTTC. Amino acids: CASSESGLAFYAQYF.

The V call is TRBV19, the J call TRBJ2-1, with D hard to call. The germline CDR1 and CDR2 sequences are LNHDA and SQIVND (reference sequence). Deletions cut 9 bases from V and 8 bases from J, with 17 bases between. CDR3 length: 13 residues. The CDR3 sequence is CASRLNHVDEQFF. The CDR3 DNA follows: TGTGCCAGCAGGTTAAATCATGTCGATGAGCAGTTCTTC.

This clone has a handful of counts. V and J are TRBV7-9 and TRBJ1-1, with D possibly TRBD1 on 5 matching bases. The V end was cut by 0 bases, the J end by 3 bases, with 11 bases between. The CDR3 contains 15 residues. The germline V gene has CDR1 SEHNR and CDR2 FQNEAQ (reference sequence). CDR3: CASSLAAGSYTEAFF. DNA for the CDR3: TGTGCCAGCAGCTTAGCGGCAGGGTCTTACACTGAAGCTTTCTTT.

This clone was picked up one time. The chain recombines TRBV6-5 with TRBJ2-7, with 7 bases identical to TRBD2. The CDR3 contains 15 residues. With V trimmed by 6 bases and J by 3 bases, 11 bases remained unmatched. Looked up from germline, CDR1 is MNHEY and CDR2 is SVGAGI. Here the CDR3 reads CASSRPGLGNYEQYF. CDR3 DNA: TGTGCCAGCAGCCGGCCCGGACTAGGGAACTACGAGCAGTACTTC.

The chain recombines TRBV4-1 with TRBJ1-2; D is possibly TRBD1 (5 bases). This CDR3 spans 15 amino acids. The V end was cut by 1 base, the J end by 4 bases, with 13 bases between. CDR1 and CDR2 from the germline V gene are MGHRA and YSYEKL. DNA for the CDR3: TGCGCCAGCAGCCAAGGGGCAGGGCAGGGCTATGGCTACACCTTC. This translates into CASSQGAGQGYGYTF.